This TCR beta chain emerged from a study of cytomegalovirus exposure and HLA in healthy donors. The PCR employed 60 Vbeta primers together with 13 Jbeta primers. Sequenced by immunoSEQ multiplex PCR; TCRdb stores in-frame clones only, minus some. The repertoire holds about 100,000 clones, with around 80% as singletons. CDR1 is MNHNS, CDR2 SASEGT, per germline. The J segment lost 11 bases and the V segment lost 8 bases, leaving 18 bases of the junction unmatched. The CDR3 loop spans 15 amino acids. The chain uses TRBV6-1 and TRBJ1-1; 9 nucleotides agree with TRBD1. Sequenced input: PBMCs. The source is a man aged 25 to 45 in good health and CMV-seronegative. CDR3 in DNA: TGTGCCAGCCGATTGTCCCGGGACAGGGACTCTCACGCTTTCTTT. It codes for CASRLSRDRDSHAFF.